The next 20 T cell receptor beta chains were all read from a single sample in a study of blood T cell repertoires in COVID-19. Method: immunoSEQ multiplex PCR; TCRdb's copy keeps in-frame clones and lacks some. The table has roughly 290,000 clones, 87% seen once. Sequenced input: PBMCs or T cells enriched from blood (not recorded which). The receptors were sampled from a woman in her thirties or forties who had recovered from COVID-19.

This chain connects TRBV29-1 to TRBJ2-4; 11 bases match TRBD1. Germline trimming cut 4 bases from V and 9 bases from J; bases unmatched to any gene: 2. Germline CDR1 and CDR2: SQVTM and ANQGSEA. The length of the CDR3 is 12 residues. The CDR3: CSVADRGLIQYF. In DNA form, the CDR3 reads TGCAGCGTTGCGGACAGGGGGCTCATTCAGTACTTC.

V usage is TRBV27 and J usage is TRBJ2-7, with TRBD1 matching 9 bases. Unmatched junction bases numbered 7, after V lost 6 bases and J lost 4 bases. The germline V gene encodes CDR1 MNHEY and CDR2 SMNVEV (reference sequence). There are 14 residues in the CDR3. The DNA of the CDR3 is TGTGCCAGCAGGCGGGACAGGGCCGTATACGAGCAGTACTTC. This gives the protein CASRRDRAVYEQYF.

The genes are TRBV24-1 and TRBJ2-5, with 10 bases identical to TRBD1. Losses at the gene ends were 5 bases for V and 5 bases for J; bases not matched to a gene: 10. CDR3 length equals 16 residues. Germline V gene sequence: CDR1 KGHDR, CDR2 SFDVKD. The CDR3 loop reads CATSGDPGQGRETQYF. Here the CDR3 DNA reads TGTGCCACCAGTGGGGATCCGGGACAGGGGAGGGAGACCCAGTACTTC.

This chain uses TRBV20-1 with TRBJ2-7; D is perhaps TRBD2 (7 bases). This CDR3 has 11 residues. The germline V gene encodes CDR1 DFQATT and CDR2 SNEGSKA (reference sequence). CDR3 amino acids: CRGGDSYEQYF. CDR3 DNA: TGCAGAGGGGGGGACTCCTACGAGCAGTACTTC.

This rearrangement joins TRBV28 to TRBJ2-5; no firm D call. V lost 0 bases, J lost 1 base, and 9 bases lay in between. Germline loops: CDR1 MDHEN, CDR2 SYDVKM. This CDR3 has 15 amino acids. CDR3 in amino acids: CASSLWGQLQETQYF. The CDR3 DNA reads TGTGCCAGCAGTTTATGGGGCCAGCTCCAAGAGACCCAGTACTTC.

There are a few counts of this clone. This sequence joins TRBV9 and TRBJ2-5; 10 bases map to TRBD2. The CDR3 contains 15 residues. Germline trimming cut 0 bases from V and 3 bases from J; bases unmatched to any gene: 2. The germline V gene has CDR1 SGDLS and CDR2 YYNGEE. This chain's CDR3 is CASSVGLAGEETQYF. CDR3 coding DNA: TGTGCCAGCAGCGTAGGCCTAGCGGGAGAAGAGACCCAGTACTTC.

The chain uses TRBV2 and TRBJ2-7; 8 bases map to TRBD1. This CDR3 has 14 residues. Germline assignment: CDR1 SNHLY and CDR2 FYNNEI. The ends lost 6 bases at V and 1 base at J; junction bases unmatched: 5. Here the CDR3 reads CASRFGQGSYEQYF. CDR3 in DNA: TGTGCCAGCAGGTTCGGACAGGGTTCCTACGAGCAGTACTTC.

The chain is built from TRBV7-8 and TRBJ1-1, with 10 positions matching TRBD1. The CDR3 has 15 residues. The V gene end was trimmed by 1 base and the J gene end by 2 bases; junction bases not matched to a gene: 1. The germline gives CDR1 SGHVS, CDR2 FQNEAQ. Here the CDR3 reads CASSLGQGANTEAFF. Here the CDR3 DNA reads TGTGCCAGCAGCTTAGGACAGGGGGCAAACACTGAAGCTTTCTTT.

V is TRBV29-1 and J is TRBJ1-3; D gene ambiguous. Per the germline V gene, CDR1 is SQVTM and CDR2 is ANQGSEA. V was clipped by 7 bases and J by 4 bases, with 5 bases between them. This CDR3 spans 10 amino acids. The CDR3 loop is CSALGNTIYF. CDR3 coding DNA: TGCAGCGCCTTGGGAAACACCATATATTTT.

V is TRBV7-9 and J is TRBJ1-1; TRBD1 aligns across 7 bases. The CDR3 loop spans 15 amino acids. Germline trimming cut 1 base from V and 1 base from J; bases unmatched to any gene: 3. The germline gives CDR1 SEHNR, CDR2 FQNEAQ (reference sequence). The CDR3 DNA is TGTGCCAGCAGCTTAGGTCGGACAGGGAACACTGAAGCTTTCTTT. As protein: CASSLGRTGNTEAFF.

The chain couples TRBV13 to TRBJ2-7; D is possibly TRBD1 (6 bases). CDR3 size: 13 residues. In germline, CDR1 is PRHDT, CDR2 FYEKMQ (reference sequence). V lost 3 bases to trimming and J lost 3 bases, with 9 bases between them. CDR3 sequence (DNA): TGTGCCAGCAGCTTTTACAGGGACTACGAGCAGTACTTC. This sequence encodes CASSFYRDYEQYF.

The V and J genes are TRBV9 and TRBJ2-1; no clear D gene. V lost 0 bases to trimming and J lost 9 bases, with 13 bases between them. CDR1 and CDR2 from the germline V gene are SGDLS and YYNGEE. The length of the CDR3 is 14 residues. The CDR3 loop is CASSVVLSGGEQFF. The CDR3 bases are TGTGCCAGCAGCGTAGTTCTTTCCGGTGGTGAGCAGTTCTTC.

This chain's CDR3 is CASSFASGSRTDTQYF. The CDR3 DNA reads as TGTGCCAGCAGCTTTGCTAGCGGGAGCAGGACAGATACGCAGTATTTT. The chain combines TRBV7-2 with TRBJ2-3; 10 nucleotides line up with TRBD2. Trimming cost V 3 bases and J 3 bases; bases outside gene matches: 6. CDR1 SGHTA and CDR2 FQGNSA come from the germline V gene. This CDR3 is 16 amino acids long. Full variable domain (rest looked up from reference TRBV7-2 and TRBJ2-3): GAGVSQSPSNKVTEKGKDVELRCDPISGHTALYWYRQSLGQGLEFLIYFQGNSAPDKSGLPSDRFSAERTGGSVSTLTIQRTQQEDSAVYLCASSFASGSRTDTQYFGPGTRLTVL.

This chain joins TRBV5-6 and TRBJ1-1; weak D call: TRBD1 (6 bases). V was cut by 0 bases and J by 6 bases, with 15 bases left in between. Per the germline V gene, CDR1 is SGHDT and CDR2 is YYEEEE. The length of the CDR3 is 15 residues. CDR3 in amino acids: CASSLVGQGPPEAFF. DNA for the CDR3: TGTGCCAGCAGCTTGGTTGGCCAGGGGCCTCCTGAAGCTTTCTTT.

The chain is built from TRBV5-6 and TRBJ1-5, with D uncertain. Trimming shortened V by 4 bases and J by 6 bases, and 23 bases separated the two germline ends. Germline values: CDR1 SGHDT, CDR2 YYEEEE. The CDR3 is 17 residues long. This CDR3 reads CASSLMAAGVGIQPQHF. The CDR3, as DNA: TGTGCCAGCAGCCTCATGGCCGCCGGGGTTGGGATTCAGCCCCAGCATTTT.

The V call is TRBV2, the J call TRBJ2-3, with TRBD2 as a possible D gene (5 bases). The CDR3 sequence is 14 residues long. Trimming cost V 6 bases and J 2 bases, with 12 bases left between them. Germline CDR1 SNHLY, CDR2 FYNNEI. CDR3 nucleotide sequence: TGTGCCAGCAGGTCGGGAACTTTCACAGATACGCAGTATTTT. Translation: CASRSGTFTDTQYF.

This clone has just a few counts. V usage is TRBV7-2 and J usage is TRBJ2-7; D is perhaps TRBD2 (6 bases). Germline CDR1 and CDR2: SGHTA and FQGNSA. The V end was cut by 5 bases, the J end by 0 bases, with 11 bases between. The CDR3 sequence is 14 residues long. CDR3 sequence (DNA): TGTGCCAGCAGCGTCCCCGGGGGCTCCTACGAGCAGTACTTC. Protein product: CASSVPGGSYEQYF.

The gene calls are TRBV3-1 (or the pseudogene TRBV3-2) and TRBJ1-6; TRBD1 matches at 10 bases. The CDR3 contains 16 residues. CDR1 LGHDT and CDR2 YNNKEL come from the germline V gene (reference sequence). V lost 4 bases to trimming and J lost 7 bases; unmatched junction nucleotides: 7. The chain's CDR3 is CASSRKRTGGNSPLHF. The CDR3 coding sequence is TGTGCCAGCAGCCGTAAAAGGACAGGGGGGAATTCACCCCTCCACTTT.

The rearrangement joins TRBV9 to TRBJ2-7; D may be TRBD2 (7 bases). Germline CDR1 is SGDLS and CDR2 is YYNGEE. CDR3 length: 15 amino acids. V lost 3 bases to trimming and J lost 6 bases, with 19 bases between them. The CDR3 loop is CASSAGGAGTAEQYF. CDR3 in DNA: TGTGCCAGCAGCGCGGGGGGCGCGGGGACCGCCGAGCAGTACTTC.

The rearrangement joins TRBV18 to TRBJ2-3, with TRBD2 identical over 7 bases. The germline CDR1 and CDR2 sequences are KGHSH and LQKENI. V lost 0 bases, J lost 6 bases, and 3 bases stayed unmatched. CDR3 length: 14 residues. This chain's CDR3 is CASSPPSSGDTQYF. The CDR3, as DNA: TGTGCCAGCTCACCACCTTCTAGCGGCGATACGCAGTATTTT.